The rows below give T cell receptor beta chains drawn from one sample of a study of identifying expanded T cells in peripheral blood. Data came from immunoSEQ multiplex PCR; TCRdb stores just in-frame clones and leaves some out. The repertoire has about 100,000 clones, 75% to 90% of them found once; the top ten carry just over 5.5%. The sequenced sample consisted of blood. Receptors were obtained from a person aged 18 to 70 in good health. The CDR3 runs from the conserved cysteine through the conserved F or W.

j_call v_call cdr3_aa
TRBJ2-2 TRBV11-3 CASRLAGATGELFF
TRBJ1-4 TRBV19 CASSTRTATNEKLFF
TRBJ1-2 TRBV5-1 CASGREANYGYTF
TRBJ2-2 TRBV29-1 CSVRPNTGELFF
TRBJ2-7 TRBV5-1 CASSPRTASYEQYF
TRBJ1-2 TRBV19 CASSTPGQLGSNYGYTF
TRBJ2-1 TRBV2 CASRLSTSAYEQFF
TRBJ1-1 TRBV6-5 CASSEGTGPFF
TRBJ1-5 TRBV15 CAIQGPQANQPQHF
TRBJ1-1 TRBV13 CASSLTGEGEAFF
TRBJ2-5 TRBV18 CASSPEKTQYF
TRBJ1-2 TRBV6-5 CASSLGRSYGYTF
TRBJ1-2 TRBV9 CASSGGANYGYTF
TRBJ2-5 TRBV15 CATSRDLRSAQETQYF
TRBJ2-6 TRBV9 CASSPSGANVLTF
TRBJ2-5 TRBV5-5 CASSPGIGETQYF
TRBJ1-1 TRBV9 CASSGSGTANTEAFF
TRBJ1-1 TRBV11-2 CASSLALGITEAFF
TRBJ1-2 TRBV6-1 CASSGGRYGYTF
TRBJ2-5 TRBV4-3 CASSQAPVGTQYF
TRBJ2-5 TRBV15 CATSSGRKFQETQYF
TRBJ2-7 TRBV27 CASSLKGPYEQYF
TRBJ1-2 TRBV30 CAWSVGTVSGYTF
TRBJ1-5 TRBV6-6 CANQTRTGNQPQHF
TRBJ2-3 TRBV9 CASSVSGGAGDTQYF
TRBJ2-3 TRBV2 CASKPAGITDTQYF
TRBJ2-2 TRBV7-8 CASSFLRAGTGELFF
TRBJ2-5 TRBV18 CASSPPTQETQYF
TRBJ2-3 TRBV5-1 CASSLGQGATDTQYF
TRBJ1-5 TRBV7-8 CASSLDPPGHRNQPQHF
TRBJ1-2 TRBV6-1 CASSEVRYSGYTF
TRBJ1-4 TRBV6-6 CASSLGQGGEKLFF
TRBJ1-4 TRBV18 CASSPREGGDEKLFF
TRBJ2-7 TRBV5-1 CASSLQLPASGEQYF
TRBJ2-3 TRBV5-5 CASSRTGGWLDTQYF
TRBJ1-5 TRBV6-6 CASSTGTGGGNQPQHF
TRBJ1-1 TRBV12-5 CASGPGTGGRNTEAFF
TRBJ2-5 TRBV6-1 CASSVEAGRETQYF
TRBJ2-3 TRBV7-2 CASSSQTGKVTQYF
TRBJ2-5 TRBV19 CASRRQLADQETQYF
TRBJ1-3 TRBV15 CATSRGQGVGNTIYF
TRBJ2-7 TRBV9 CASSVEDSYEQYF
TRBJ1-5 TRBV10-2 CASSSTGVWQPQHF
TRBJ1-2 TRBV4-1 CASSQSQGPSNYGYTF
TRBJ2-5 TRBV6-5 CASSYGAYQETQYF
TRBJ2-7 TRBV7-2 CASSLSPSLYEQYF